The TCR beta chain under discussion was sequenced for a study of T cells in Graves' hyperthyroidism and ophthalmopathy. Amplification of TCR beta CDR3 regions was performed using RNA transcripts as template. The study used the HTBI primer set for a first-round RT-PCR of the TCR CDR3. From the multiplex PCR reads, TCRdb called clonotypes with MiXCR, one entry per CDR3 protein. The top ten hold 3% to 4% of the sample, which has some 620,000 distinct CDR3 sequences, around 15% seen once. As regards this clonotype: The junction and the germline gene differ at one end; a read error may be behind it.

CDR3 size: 18 residues. The germline gives CDR1 PRHDT, CDR2 FYEKMQ (reference sequence). Material: blood. The receptor was isolated from a woman in her 30s with Graves' hyperthyroidism. The chain recombines TRBV13 with TRBJ2-3; 9 nucleotides agree with TRBD2. This chain's CDR3 is CASSIGTSRRTFTDTQYF. In DNA form, the CDR3 reads TGCGCCAGCTCGATAGGGACTAGCCGCCGTACCTTCACAGATACGCAGTATTTT. The full variable domain, rest sourced from reference TRBV13 and TRBJ2-3, is AAGVIQSPRHLIKEKRETATLKCYPIPRHDTVYWYQQGPGQDPQFLISFYEKMQSDKGSIPDRFSAQQFSDYHSELNMSSLELGDSALYFCASSIGTSRRTFTDTQYFGPGTRLTVL.